The clone carrying this TCR beta chain was seen a single time. The target antigen is unknown. The CDR3 runs to 17 residues. With 5 bases removed from V and 2 bases from J, the gap between germline ends came to 20 bases. Per germline, CDR1 SEHNR and CDR2 FQNEAQ (reference sequence). Use of 60 Vbeta and 13 Jbeta primers characterized the PCR. Generated by immunoSEQ multiplex PCR, the TCRdb table keeps only in-frame clones and is missing some. The data hold 120,000 to 150,000 clones, with almost 80% observed a single time. This entry belongs to a study of cytomegalovirus exposure and HLA in healthy donors. Broader study findings: Some V segments, including TRBV6-2 and TRBV6-3, were excluded as indistinguishable. The study labeled 170 or so TCR beta chains cytomegalovirus-associated. Analyses of presence/absence relied on an assumption of roughly uniform sequencing depth across donors.

This sequence originates from a man aged 18 to 29 in good health and CMV-seronegative. What was sequenced was PBMCs. The V gene is TRBV7-9, the J gene TRBJ2-3; weak D call: TRBD2 (6 bases). Here the CDR3 reads CASSKSSLAAYTDTQYF. The CDR3 bases are TGTGCCAGCAGCAAGAGCTCACTAGCCGCCTACACAGATACGCAGTATTTT.